This entry lists 18 T cell receptor beta chains sequenced from one sample in a study of blood T cell repertoires in COVID-19. Here immunoSEQ multiplex PCR was the method, and the copy in TCRdb shows in-frame clones only, minus some. The sample consists of fewer than 250,000 clones, around 92% of them appearing once. Sequences were obtained from peripheral blood. These receptors all come from a man aged 25-40 years with acute or convalescent COVID-19.

This clone was seen more than once but under ten times. The V gene is TRBV6-5, the J gene TRBJ2-2, with D possibly being TRBD1 or TRBD2 (7 bases each). The V gene's germline CDR1 is MNHEY and CDR2 SVGAGI. The CDR3 has 15 amino acids. Trimming shortened V by 10 bases and J by 3 bases, and 18 bases separated the two germline ends. CDR3 sequence reads: CATRGGRFDTGELFF. As DNA, the CDR3 is TGTGCCACCAGGGGGGGTCGTTTCGACACCGGGGAGCTGTTTTTT.

The chain is built from TRBV6-6 and TRBJ1-1; tentatively, D is TRBD1 (5 bases). Germline V lookup: CDR1 MNHNY, CDR2 SVGAGI (reference sequence). Trimming took off 0 bases at V and 4 bases at J, with 12 bases between the two ends. CDR3 size: 15 residues. Written as DNA, the CDR3 is TGTGCCAGCAGTTACTCCTTGATAAGGGGCACTGAAGCTTTCTTT. Protein product: CASSYSLIRGTEAFF.

The gene calls are TRBV10-3 and TRBJ1-2, with no clear D. The CDR3 length is 14 residues. The germline V and J ends were trimmed by 0 bases and 8 bases, with 13 bases remaining between them. Germline CDR1 ENHRY, CDR2 SYGVKD. The CDR3 bases are TGTGCCATCAGTGAGTCGAAGACGAGAGGGGGCTACACCTTC. It specifies CAISESKTRGGYTF.

The rearrangement links TRBV5-4 to TRBJ2-1; TRBD1 matches 7 bases. Trimming at V came to 3 bases and at J to 0 bases, leaving 6 bases not matched to a gene. The germline gives CDR1 SGHNT, CDR2 YYREEE (reference sequence). The CDR3 totals 16 residues. CDR3 loop: CASSSGQKRSYNEQFF. CDR3 nucleotides: TGTGCCAGCAGCTCGGGACAGAAACGCTCCTACAATGAGCAGTTCTTC.

This chain links TRBV6-5 with TRBJ2-7, with D possibly matching TRBD1 (6 bases). Germline V gene sequence: CDR1 MNHEY, CDR2 SVGAGI. V was cut by 0 bases and J by 6 bases, with 15 bases left in between. CDR3 length equals 15 residues. Written as DNA, the CDR3 is TGTGCCAGCAGTTACTCGTACCAGGGGAATACCGAGCAGTACTTC. Translation gives CASSYSYQGNTEQYF.

The CDR3 nucleotides are TGTGCCAGTAGTATAGATCAGCTAGCGGGAGGGCCCATGGAGGGGAATGAGCAGTTCTTC. Protein product: CASSIDQLAGGPMEGNEQFF. This chain connects TRBV19 to TRBJ2-1; TRBD2 aligns across 12 bases. Germline-derived CDR1 and CDR2 are LNHDA and SQIVND (reference sequence). With V trimmed by 0 bases and J by 7 bases, 16 bases remained unmatched. CDR3 length: 20 amino acids.

Only one count was recorded for this clone. V and J are TRBV7-8 and TRBJ1-4; a weak D match, TRBD1 (5 bases). Deletions cut 0 bases from V and 7 bases from J, with 6 bases between. The CDR3 covers 13 residues. Per germline, CDR1 SGHVS and CDR2 FQNEAQ. The CDR3 region has the DNA TGTGCCAGCAGCTTAGCGGGGGGTGAAAAACTGTTTTTT. Protein sequence: CASSLAGGEKLFF.

The rearrangement links TRBV5-4 to TRBJ2-7, with D perhaps matching TRBD2 (5 bases). Trimming left V 4 bases short and J 3 bases short, with 11 bases between. This CDR3 comprises 13 residues. Germline V gene lookup returns CDR1 SGHNT and CDR2 YYREEE (reference sequence). CDR3 in amino acids: CASSEDWSYEQYF. CDR3 bases: TGTGCCAGCAGCGAGGACTGGAGCTACGAGCAGTACTTC. Looking up the rest from reference TRBV5-4 and TRBJ2-7 gives the full variable domain: ETGVTQSPTHLIKTRGQQVTLRCSSQSGHNTVSWYQQALGQGPQFIFQYYREEENGRGNFPPRFSGLQFPNYSSELNVNALELDDSALYLCASSEDWSYEQYFGPGTRLTVT.

This clone was detected once. The chain has TRBV5-4 and TRBJ1-1; D call uncertain. Germline-derived CDR1 and CDR2 are SGHNT and YYREEE (reference sequence). The V gene lost 1 base and the J gene lost 7 bases, with 14 bases spanning the gap. CDR3 size: 14 residues. In nucleotides, the CDR3 is TGTGCCAGCAGCTTGTCAGGCTGGGCCGGTGAAGCTTTCTTT. This translates into CASSLSGWAGEAFF.

This clone was recorded once. The V and J genes are TRBV19 and TRBJ1-1; 7 positions match TRBD1. The germline V gene has CDR1 LNHDA and CDR2 SQIVND (reference sequence). CDR3 length equals 16 residues. The V gene end was trimmed by 5 bases and the J gene end by 0 bases; junction bases not matched to a gene: 9. CDR3 in amino acids: CASSPGQSLMNTEAFF. The CDR3, as DNA: TGTGCCAGTAGTCCGGGACAGTCTTTGATGAACACTGAAGCTTTCTTT.

The chain uses TRBV9 and TRBJ1-5, with D unclear. This CDR3 has 13 amino acids. The germline CDR1 and CDR2 sequences are SGDLS and YYNGEE. V shed 0 bases and J shed 5 bases, with 6 bases lying between them. CDR3 sequence reads: CASSVAPYQPQHF. CDR3 nucleotide sequence: TGTGCCAGCAGCGTAGCTCCCTATCAGCCCCAGCATTTT.

The chain recombines TRBV12-3 or TRBV12-4 with TRBJ2-7, with D possibly matching TRBD1 (6 bases). Trimming pared 7 bases from V and 6 bases from J, leaving 10 bases between. CDR3 length: 11 amino acids. The CDR3 sequence is CASTGRGEQYF. CDR3 bases: TGTGCCAGCACGGGCAGGGGCGAGCAGTACTTC.

The V and J genes are TRBV28 and TRBJ2-1, with 10 nucleotides matching TRBD1. The CDR3 is 15 residues long. The trim removed 6 bases at V and 6 bases at J, leaving 8 bases unmatched. Germline values: CDR1 MDHEN, CDR2 SYDVKM. For the CDR3, the DNA is TGTGCCAGCAGACGCCCCGGGACAGGGGCCAATGAGCAGTTCTTC. It specifies CASRRPGTGANEQFF.

The chain recombines TRBV6-5 with TRBJ1-4; possibly TRBD1 for D (6 bases). Trimming left V 4 bases short and J 0 bases short, with 9 bases between. Germline V gene lookup returns CDR1 MNHEY and CDR2 SVGAGI. The CDR3 covers 15 residues. The CDR3 protein is CASSLQGATNEKLFF. In nucleotides, the CDR3 is TGTGCCAGCAGTTTACAGGGTGCAACTAATGAAAAACTGTTTTTT.

This clone was recorded only once. J is TRBJ2-1 and V is TRBV10-1, with TRBD2 as a possible D gene (5 bases). Trimming cost V 0 bases and J 5 bases, with 11 bases left between them. From germline, CDR1 is WNHNN and CDR2 SYGVQD (reference sequence). This CDR3 is 15 amino acids long. CDR3: CASSESARGNNEQFF. CDR3 coding DNA: TGCGCCAGCAGTGAGTCGGCGAGAGGGAACAATGAGCAGTTCTTC.

The chain recombines TRBV3-1 (or the pseudogene TRBV3-2) with TRBJ1-3; D possibly corresponds to TRBD1 (5 bases). Trimming took 4 bases from V and 0 from J, leaving 10 bases between them. The germline V gene has CDR1 LGHDT and CDR2 YNNKEL (reference sequence). The CDR3 sequence is 15 residues long. This CDR3 is CASSRQFFSGNTIYF. The CDR3 DNA is TGTGCCAGCAGCCGACAGTTTTTCTCTGGAAACACCATATATTTT.

This chain links TRBV18 with TRBJ2-7; TRBD1 agrees at 9 bases. V gave up 3 bases and J gave up 6 bases; unmatched junction bases: 6. The CDR3 runs 14 residues. The germline V gene encodes CDR1 KGHSH and CDR2 LQKENI. The CDR3 DNA follows: TGTGCCAGCTCACCGAAACAGGGGGCGTCCGAGCAGTACTTC. Protein sequence: CASSPKQGASEQYF.

This chain uses TRBV30 with TRBJ2-1, with D perhaps TRBD2 (6 bases). The germline V gene has CDR1 GTSNPN and CDR2 SVGIG (reference sequence). Trimming left V 2 bases short and J 2 bases short, with 10 bases between. The CDR3 consists of 14 residues. CDR3 DNA: TGTGCCTGGAGTTGGAGCGGGCCCTACAATGAGCAGTTCTTC. Amino acid sequence: CAWSWSGPYNEQFF.